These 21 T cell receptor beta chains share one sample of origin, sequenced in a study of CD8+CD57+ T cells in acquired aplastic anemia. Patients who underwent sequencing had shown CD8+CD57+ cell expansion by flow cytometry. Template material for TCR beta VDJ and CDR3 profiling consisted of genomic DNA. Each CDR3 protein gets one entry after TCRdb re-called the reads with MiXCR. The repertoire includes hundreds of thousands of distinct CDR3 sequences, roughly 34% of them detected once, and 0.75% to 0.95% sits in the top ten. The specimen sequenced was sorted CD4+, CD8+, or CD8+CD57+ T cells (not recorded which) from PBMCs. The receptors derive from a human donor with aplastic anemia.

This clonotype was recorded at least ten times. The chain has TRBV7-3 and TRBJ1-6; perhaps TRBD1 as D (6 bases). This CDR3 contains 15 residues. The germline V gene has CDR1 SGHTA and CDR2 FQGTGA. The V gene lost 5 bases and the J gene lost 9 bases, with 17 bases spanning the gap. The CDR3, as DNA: TGTGCCAGCAGCAGGGACACCAAAACGGGTTCACCCCTCCACTTT. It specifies CASSRDTKTGSPLHF.

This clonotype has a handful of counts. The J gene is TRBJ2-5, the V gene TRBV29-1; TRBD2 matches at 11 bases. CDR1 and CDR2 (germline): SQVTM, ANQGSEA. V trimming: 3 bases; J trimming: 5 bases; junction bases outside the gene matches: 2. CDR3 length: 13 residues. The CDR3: CSVDIAGGETQYF. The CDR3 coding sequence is TGCAGCGTTGACATAGCGGGGGGGGAGACCCAGTACTTC.

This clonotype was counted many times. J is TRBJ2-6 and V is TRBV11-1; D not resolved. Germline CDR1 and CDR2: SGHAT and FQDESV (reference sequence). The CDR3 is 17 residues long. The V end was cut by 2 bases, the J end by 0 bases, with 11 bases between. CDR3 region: CASSLPPLLSGANVLTF. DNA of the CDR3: TGTGCCAGCAGCTTACCCCCTTTACTCTCTGGGGCCAACGTCCTGACTTTC.

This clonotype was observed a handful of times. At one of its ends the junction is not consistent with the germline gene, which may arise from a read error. CDR3 amino acids: CASSEQGTSVYGQYF. CDR3 nucleotides: TGTGCCAGCAGCGAACAGGGGACTAGCGTCTACGGGCAGTACTTC. The V and J genes are TRBV11-1 and TRBJ2-7; 10 bases line up with TRBD2. Per germline, CDR1 SGHAT and CDR2 FQDESV (reference sequence). This CDR3 comprises 15 residues.

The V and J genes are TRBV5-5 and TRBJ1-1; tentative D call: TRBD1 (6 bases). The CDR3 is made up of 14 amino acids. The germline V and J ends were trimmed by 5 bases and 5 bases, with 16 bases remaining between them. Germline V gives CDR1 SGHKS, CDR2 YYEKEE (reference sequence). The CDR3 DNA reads TGTGCCAGCAGGTTCGACAGGAGATCAACTGAAGCTTTCTTT. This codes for CASRFDRRSTEAFF.

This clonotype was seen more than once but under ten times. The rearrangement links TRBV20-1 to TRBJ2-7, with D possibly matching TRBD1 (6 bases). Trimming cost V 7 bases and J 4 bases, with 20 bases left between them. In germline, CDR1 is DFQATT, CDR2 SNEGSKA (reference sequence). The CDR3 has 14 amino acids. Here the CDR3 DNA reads TGCAGTGTATCGGGGCAGGGGCGGTCGTACGAGCAGTACTTC. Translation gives CSVSGQGRSYEQYF.

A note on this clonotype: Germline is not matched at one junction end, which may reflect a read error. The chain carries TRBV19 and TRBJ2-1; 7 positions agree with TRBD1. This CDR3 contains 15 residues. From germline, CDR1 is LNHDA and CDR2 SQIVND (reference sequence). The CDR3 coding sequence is TGTGCCAGTAGTACCCGGACAGGTGCCTACAATGAGCGGTTCTTC. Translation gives CASSTRTGAYNERFF.

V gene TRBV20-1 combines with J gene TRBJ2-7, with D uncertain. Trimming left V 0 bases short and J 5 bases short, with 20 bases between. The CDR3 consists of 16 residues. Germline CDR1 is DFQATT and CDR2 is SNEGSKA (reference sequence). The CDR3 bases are TGCAGTGCTAGAGATAGACGCGCTAACGGCTTGAACGAGCAGTACTTC. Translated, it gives CSARDRRANGLNEQYF.

Written as DNA, the CDR3 is TGTGCCAGCAGCGGCTGGACAGGGGGTTCTGAAGCTTTCTTT. It codes for CASSGWTGGSEAFF. The chain combines TRBV7-9 with TRBJ1-1; 10 nucleotides align to TRBD1. V shed 5 bases, J shed 6 bases, and the junction held 6 bases outside the gene matches. Germline V lookup: CDR1 SEHNR, CDR2 FQNEAQ (reference sequence). This CDR3 contains 14 residues. The full variable domain, completed using reference TRBV7-9 and TRBJ1-1, is DTGVSQNPRHKITKRGQNVTFRCDPISEHNRLYWYRQTLGQGPEFLTYFQNEAQLEKSRLLSDRFSAERPKGSFSTLEIQRTEQGDSAMYLCASSGWTGGSEAFFGQGTRLTVV.

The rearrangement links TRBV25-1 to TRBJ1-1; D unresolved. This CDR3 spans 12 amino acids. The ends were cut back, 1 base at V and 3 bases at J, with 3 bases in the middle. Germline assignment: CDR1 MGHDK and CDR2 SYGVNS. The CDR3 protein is CASSESYTEAFF. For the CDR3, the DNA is TGTGCCAGCAGTGAATCCTACACTGAAGCTTTCTTT.

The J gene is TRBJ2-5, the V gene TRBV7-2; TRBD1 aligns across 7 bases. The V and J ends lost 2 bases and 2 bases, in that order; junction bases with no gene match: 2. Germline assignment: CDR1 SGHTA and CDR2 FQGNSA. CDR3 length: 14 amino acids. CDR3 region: CASSLQGQQETQYF. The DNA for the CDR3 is TGTGCCAGCAGCTTACAGGGACAGCAAGAGACCCAGTACTTC.

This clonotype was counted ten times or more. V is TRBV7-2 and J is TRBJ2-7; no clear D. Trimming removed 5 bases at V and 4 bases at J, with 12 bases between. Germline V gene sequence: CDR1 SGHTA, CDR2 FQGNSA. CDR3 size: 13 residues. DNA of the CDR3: TGTGCCAGCAGCACCCCCTCAGAGTACGAGCAGTACTTC. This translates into CASSTPSEYEQYF.

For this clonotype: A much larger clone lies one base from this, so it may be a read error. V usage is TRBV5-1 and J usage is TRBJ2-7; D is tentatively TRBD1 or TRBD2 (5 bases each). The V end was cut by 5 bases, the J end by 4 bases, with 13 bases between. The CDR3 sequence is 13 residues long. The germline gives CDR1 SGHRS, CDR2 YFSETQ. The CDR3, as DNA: TGCGCCAGCAGTCGGGGCGGTCAGTACGAGCAGTACTTC. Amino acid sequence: CASSRGGQYEQYF.

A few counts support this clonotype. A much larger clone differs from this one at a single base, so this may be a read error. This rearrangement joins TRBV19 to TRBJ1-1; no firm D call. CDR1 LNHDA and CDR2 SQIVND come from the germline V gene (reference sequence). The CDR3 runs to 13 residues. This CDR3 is CASSIDSDTVAFF. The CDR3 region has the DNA TGTGCCAGTAGTATAGACAGTGACACTGTAGCTTTCTTT. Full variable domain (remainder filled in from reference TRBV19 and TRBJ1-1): DGGITQSPKYLFRKEGQNVTLSCEQNLNHDAMYWYRQDPGQGLRLIYYSQIVNDFQKGDIAEGYSVSREKKESFPLTVTSAQKNPTAFYLCASSIDSDTVAFFGQGTRLTVV.

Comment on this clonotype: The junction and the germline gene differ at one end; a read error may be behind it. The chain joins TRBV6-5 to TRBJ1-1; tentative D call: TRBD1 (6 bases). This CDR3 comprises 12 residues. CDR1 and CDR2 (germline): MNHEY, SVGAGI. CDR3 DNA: TGTGCCAGCAAATCCTGGGACACTGAAACTTTCTTT. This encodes CASKSWDTETFF.

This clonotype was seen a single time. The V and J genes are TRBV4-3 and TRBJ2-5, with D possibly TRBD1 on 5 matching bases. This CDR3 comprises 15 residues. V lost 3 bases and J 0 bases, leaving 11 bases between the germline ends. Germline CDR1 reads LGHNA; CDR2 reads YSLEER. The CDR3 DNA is TGCGCCAGCAGCCATCGGAAGACAGACCAAGAGACCCAGTACTTC. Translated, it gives CASSHRKTDQETQYF.

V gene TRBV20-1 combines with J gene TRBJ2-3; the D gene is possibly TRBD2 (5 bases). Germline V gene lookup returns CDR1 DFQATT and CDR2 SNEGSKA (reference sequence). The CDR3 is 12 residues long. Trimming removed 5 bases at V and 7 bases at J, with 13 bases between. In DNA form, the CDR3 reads TGCAGTGCTGGGCGACTAACGAATACGCAGTATTTT. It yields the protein CSAGRLTNTQYF.

CDR3: CATSEGSHQPQHF. Here the CDR3 DNA reads TGTGCCACCAGTGAAGGGTCCCATCAGCCCCAGCATTTT. The chain is built from TRBV24-1 and TRBJ1-5, with D unresolved. Germline V CDR1 and CDR2: KGHDR, SFDVKD. The CDR3 has 13 amino acids. V dropped 4 bases and J dropped 5 bases, with 8 bases sitting between them.

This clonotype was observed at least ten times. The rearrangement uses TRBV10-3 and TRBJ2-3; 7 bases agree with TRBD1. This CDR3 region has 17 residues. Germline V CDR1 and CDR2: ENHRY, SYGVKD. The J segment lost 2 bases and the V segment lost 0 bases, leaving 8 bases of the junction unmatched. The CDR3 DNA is TGTGCCATCAGTGAGTCGGAGACAGGGTGGGACACAGATACGCAGTATTTT. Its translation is CAISESETGWDTDTQYF.

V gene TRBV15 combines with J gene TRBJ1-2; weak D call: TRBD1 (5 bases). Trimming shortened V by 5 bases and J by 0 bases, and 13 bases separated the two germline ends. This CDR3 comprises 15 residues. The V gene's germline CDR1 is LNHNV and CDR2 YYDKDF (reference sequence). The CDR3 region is CATSVRGGANYGYTF. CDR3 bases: TGTGCCACCAGCGTCCGGGGGGGGGCTAACTATGGCTACACCTTC. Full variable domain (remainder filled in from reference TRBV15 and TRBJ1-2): DAMVIQNPRYQVTQFGKPVTLSCSQTLNHNVMYWYQQKSSQAPKLLFHYYDKDFNNEADTPDNFQSRRPNTSFCFLDIRSPGLGDTAMYLCATSVRGGANYGYTFGSGTRLTVV.

CDR3 loop: CARTDRGRDGMGEGGYTF. As DNA, the CDR3 is TGTGCCAGAACCGACAGGGGGAGAGATGGGATGGGTGAGGGTGGCTACACCTTC. J is TRBJ1-2 and V is TRBV25-1, with 9 bases identical to TRBD1. Germline V gives CDR1 MGHDK, CDR2 SYGVNS. V gave up 9 bases and J gave up 7 bases; unmatched junction bases: 24. The CDR3 loop spans 18 amino acids.